This T cell receptor beta chain was sequenced during a study of OX40 agonist ivuxolimab in advanced cancers. Some background on the complete study: Ivuxolimab was a fully human IgG2 agonistic monoclonal antibody targeting the costimulatory receptor OX40 (CD134). The purpose of peripheral TCRbeta sequencing was to test whether ivuxolimab changed TCR sequence diversity and led to clonal T-cell expansion. Of the roughly 52 dose-escalation patients, hepatocellular carcinoma was present in about 20, melanoma in approximately 15, renal cell carcinoma in 9 and head and neck cancer in 9. In the dose-escalation cohort, over 65% of patients were male, and the mean age was approximately 60 years, with a range of roughly 20 to 80. Partial responses occurred in three dose-escalation patients, of whom one had hepatocellular carcinoma and two had cutaneous melanoma. Patients were allowed to have had prior anti-PD-1, anti-PD-L1 or anti-CTLA-4 therapy, and less than 45% of the dose-escalation patients had previously received checkpoint inhibitors. Intravenous ivuxolimab was administered to patients every 2 weeks at six dose levels: 0.01, 0.1, 0.3, 1.5, 3 and 10 mg/kg. The paper reports the monotherapy dose-escalation portion (N = 52 patients) of the phase I ivuxolimab trial.

A note on this clone: The antigen it binds to is not known. The sample holds no much larger clone one base away, and base qualities are not on file.

Genomic DNA was extracted from sorted cells for sequencing of the TCRbeta CDR3 region. The immunoSEQ Assay was used for sequencing of TCRbeta CDR3 regions. The source is immuneACCESS, and TCRdb retained only in-frame sequences with V and J called. Part of the clones is not carried over; for the studies checked, unresolved V genes explain less than half of this, and the remainder is unexplained. The sample records approximately 47,000 clones, around 86% of which are singletons. Around 1.8% of the sample is held by the ten biggest clonotypes. The trial excluded patients who had a history of autoimmune disease or who were on systemic immunosuppression. Peripheral blood for TCR sequencing was drawn from every dose cohort at baseline, at cycle 4 day 1 and at cycle 7 day 1. The samples were drawn from a first-in-human, open-label, multicenter phase I dose-escalation trial of ivuxolimab. Adults with locally advanced or metastatic melanoma, renal cell carcinoma, hepatocellular carcinoma or head and neck squamous cell carcinoma were enrolled in the trial. CD4+ and CD8+ T cells were sorted separately from peripheral blood before TCR sequencing.

On the study overall, not on this receptor specifically: The antigen specificity of the clonally expanded peripheral T cells was not determined. Low levels of normalized T-cell clonal expansion were also seen in some patients who did not respond. After ivuxolimab, expanded clones were on average more numerous among CD8+ T cells than among CD4+ T cells. In the 0.1-3.0 mg/kg groups, partial responders had among the lowest normalized peripheral clonal expansion, particularly in CD8+ T cells. At doses of 0.1 to 3.0 mg/kg, clonal expansion of both CD4+ and CD8+ T cells in blood was seen between baseline and week 6.

This clonotype originated in an adult with an advanced solid tumor such as melanoma, head and neck, liver or kidney cancer. The specimen comprised CD4+ or CD8+ T cells sorted from blood, sampled in a trial of the OX40 agonist ivuxolimab.

The bases are TGCAGCGTTGAATATGGGGCTCACACCGGGGAGCTGTTTTTT. This codes for CSVEYGAHTGELFF. In this chain, TRBV29-1 is recombined with TRBJ2-2, with TRBD1 as a weak D call on 5 bases. CDR1 and CDR2 are read off the germline V gene as SQVTM and ANQGSEA. V is clipped by 2 bases and J by 3 bases, and the sequence between their germline boundaries is 10 bases long. The CDR3 covers 14 residues, taking in both the cysteine and the phenylalanine. CDR3 DNA only is kept here, 42 bases in frame from base 1.